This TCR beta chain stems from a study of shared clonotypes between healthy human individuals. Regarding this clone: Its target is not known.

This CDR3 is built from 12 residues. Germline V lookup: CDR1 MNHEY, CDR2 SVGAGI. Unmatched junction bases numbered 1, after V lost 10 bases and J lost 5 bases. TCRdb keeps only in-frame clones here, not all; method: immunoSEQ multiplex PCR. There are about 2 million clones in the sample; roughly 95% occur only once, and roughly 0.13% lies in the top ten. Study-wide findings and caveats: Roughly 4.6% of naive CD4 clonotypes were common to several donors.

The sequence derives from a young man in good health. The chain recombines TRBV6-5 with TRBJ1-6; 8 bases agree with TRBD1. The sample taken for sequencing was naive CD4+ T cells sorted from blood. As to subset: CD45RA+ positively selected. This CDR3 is CAKGQDNSPLHF. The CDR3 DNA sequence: TGTGCCAAGGGACAGGATAATTCACCCCTCCACTTT.